Presented here are 28 T cell receptor beta chains from one specimen sequenced in a study of persistence of HIV-infected CD4 T cells (TCRdb year 2020). No antigen is known for these receptors. The sample's treatment or condition label, decoded: suppressive antiretroviral therapy. A pool of overlapping 15-mer peptides from HIV-1 Gag, at around 1 ug per peptide per mL, was used to stimulate the cells. Nonresponding CD40L-negative CD69-negative CD45RO-high memory CD4+ T cells were sorted as memory populations depleted of antigen-responding cells. TCRbeta repertoires were sequenced from genomic DNA with the immunoSEQ hsTCRB assay version 4 in survey mode. TCRdb's version of the immuneACCESS table is confined to in-frame rearrangements and falls short of the full clone set. An unresolved V gene accounts for under half of the shortfall where checked; the remainder is of unknown origin. The sample includes approximately 65,000 clones, with 65% to 80% observed a single time. Of the sample, approximately 1.7% falls within the top ten clones.

This material consisted of CD4+ T cells sorted from PBMCs after roughly 18-hour stimulation, taken from a patient who received antiretroviral therapy. The cell subset or site tag for this specimen amounts to: CD40L-CD69- CD45RO-high memory CD4 T cells not responding to Gag peptides. These TCRs come from an adult man with HIV who was CMV-seropositive.

CDR3 nucleotide sequence: TGTGCCAGCAGCCCTCAGGGGGACGAGCAGTACTTC. Encoded protein: CASSPQGDEQYF. The chain has TRBV3-1 (or the pseudogene TRBV3-2) and TRBJ2-7; 7 bases fit TRBD1. The CDR3 loop spans 12 amino acids. Germline lookup yields CDR1 LGHDT and CDR2 YNNKEL (reference sequence). V lost 4 bases and J lost 5; bases outside the gene matches: 2.

The chain combines TRBV10-1 with TRBJ2-3; D is possibly TRBD2 (5 bases). V dropped 8 bases and J dropped 10 bases, with 16 bases sitting between them. This CDR3 region has 12 residues. Per the germline V gene, CDR1 is WNHNN and CDR2 is SYGVQD (reference sequence). The CDR3 protein is CASSEGPQSQYF. In nucleotides, the CDR3 is TGCGCCAGCTCTGAGGGTCCCCAATCGCAGTATTTT.

The table lists this clone with a few counts. CDR3 protein: CASRDGTGTRYTF. The CDR3, as DNA: TGTGCCAGCAGAGACGGGACAGGGACGCGCTACACCTTC. The V and J genes are TRBV6-5 and TRBJ1-2; 9 bases fit TRBD1. The CDR3 contains 13 residues. Looked up from germline, CDR1 is MNHEY and CDR2 is SVGAGI. V lost 6 bases, J lost 9 bases, and 8 bases stayed unmatched.

The genes are TRBV28 and TRBJ1-5; D gene ambiguous. The CDR3 contains 14 residues. The germline CDR1 and CDR2 sequences are MDHEN and SYDVKM. The V end lost 2 bases, the J end lost 4 bases, and 9 bases lay between the germline ends. CDR3 sequence: CASSLLDRNQPQHF. Written as DNA, the CDR3 is TGTGCCAGCAGTTTACTCGACCGAAATCAGCCCCAGCATTTT. Combining the CDR3 with reference TRBV28 and TRBJ1-5 gives the whole variable domain DVKVTQSSRYLVKRTGEKVFLECVQDMDHENMFWYRQDPGLGLRLIYFSYDVKMKEKGDIPEGYSVSREKKERFSLILESASTNQTSMYLCASSLLDRNQPQHFGDGTRLSIL.

The rearrangement joins TRBV3-1 (or the pseudogene TRBV3-2) to TRBJ1-1; possible D gene TRBD1, 5 bases. The ends were cut back, 4 bases at V and 6 bases at J, with 9 bases in the middle. The CDR3 covers 12 residues. CDR1 is LGHDT and CDR2 is YNNKEL in the germline V gene (reference sequence). The CDR3 sequence is CASSRGRAEAFF. In DNA, the CDR3 is TGTGCCAGCAGCCGGGGACGGGCTGAAGCTTTCTTT.

This clone appeared a single time. One end of the junction does not line up with germline, which may come from a read error. The rearrangement links TRBV6-6 to TRBJ2-7; 7 bases are a match to TRBD1. Germline V gene lookup returns CDR1 MNHNY and CDR2 SVGAGI (reference sequence). This CDR3 has 13 residues. The CDR3 spells CASSNRDSYLRDF. The CDR3 DNA follows: TGTGCCAGCAGTAACCGGGACAGTTACCTTCGGGACTTC.

This clone was seen a single time. The rearrangement joins TRBV3-1 (or the pseudogene TRBV3-2) to TRBJ1-2; D gene ambiguous. The CDR3 covers 14 residues. The V end lost 1 base, the J end lost 6 bases, and 12 bases lay between the germline ends. Germline assignment: CDR1 LGHDT and CDR2 YNNKEL (reference sequence). The chain's CDR3 is CASSQGARSDGYTF. The CDR3 DNA reads TGTGCCAGCAGCCAAGGGGCCCGATCCGATGGCTACACCTTC.

V usage is TRBV28 and J usage is TRBJ2-7, with 10 nucleotides matching TRBD2. The J segment lost 7 bases and the V segment lost 5 bases, leaving 17 bases of the junction unmatched. The CDR3 length is 17 residues. Germline CDR1 and CDR2: MDHEN and SYDVKM. DNA for the CDR3: TGTGCCAGCAGTGAATTTCCCCTAGCGGGGGTGGTTAGGGAGCAGTACTTC. This codes for CASSEFPLAGVVREQYF.

The chain is built from TRBV7-8 and TRBJ2-7, with TRBD1 identical over 8 bases. In germline, CDR1 is SGHVS, CDR2 FQNEAQ. J gave up 0 bases and V 4 bases, and 8 bases lay outside the gene matches. The CDR3 runs 16 residues. The CDR3 is CASSSLDRVISYEQYF. CDR3 DNA sequence: TGTGCCAGCAGCTCATTGGACAGGGTGATCTCCTACGAGCAGTACTTC. Full variable domain (remainder filled in from reference TRBV7-8 and TRBJ2-7): GAGVSQSPRYKVAKRGQDVALRCDPISGHVSLFWYQQALGQGPEFLTYFQNEAQLDKSGLPSDRFFAERPEGSVSTLKIQRTQQEDSAVYLCASSSLDRVISYEQYFGPGTRLTVT.

The V call is TRBV10-3, the J call TRBJ2-2; D assignment may be TRBD1 or TRBD2 (6 bases each). Germline CDR1 and CDR2: ENHRY and SYGVKD. Deletions cut 3 bases from V and 4 bases from J, with 9 bases between. The CDR3 totals 14 residues. The CDR3 protein is CAISEGGFTGELFF. The CDR3 DNA reads as TGTGCCATCAGTGAAGGGGGGTTCACCGGGGAGCTGTTTTTT.

The gene calls are TRBV19 and TRBJ1-1, with D maybe TRBD1 (6 bases). Germline V lookup: CDR1 LNHDA, CDR2 SQIVND (reference sequence). Deletions cut 3 bases from V and 1 base from J, with 15 bases between. The CDR3 sequence is 16 residues long. The CDR3 reads CASSMRGGIRNTEAFF. CDR3 bases: TGTGCCAGTAGTATGAGGGGGGGTATCAGGAACACTGAAGCTTTCTTT.

The chain uses TRBV2 and TRBJ1-1; D is perhaps TRBD1 (5 bases). The CDR3 has 13 amino acids. V lost 11 bases, J lost 4 bases, and 17 bases lay in between. CDR1 SNHLY and CDR2 FYNNEI come from the germline V gene. Written as DNA, the CDR3 is TGTGCCGTTGACAGTCCCTCCACCACTGAAGCTTTCTTT. It is translated as CAVDSPSTTEAFF.

V usage is TRBV29-1 and J usage is TRBJ1-2; unclear D gene. Germline V gives CDR1 SQVTM, CDR2 ANQGSEA. Trimming pared 0 bases from V and 4 bases from J, leaving 9 bases between. The CDR3 runs 13 residues. The CDR3 coding sequence is TGCAGCGTTGAAGATTCAGTACGCTATGGCTACACCTTC. This gives the protein CSVEDSVRYGYTF. The whole variable domain, remainder taken from reference TRBV29-1 and TRBJ1-2, is SAVISQKPSRDICQRGTSLTIQCQVDSQVTMMFWYRQQPGQSLTLIATANQGSEATYESGFVIDKFPISRPNLTFSTLTVSNMSPEDSSIYLCSVEDSVRYGYTFGSGTRLTVV.

This chain connects TRBV10-2 to TRBJ2-7, with TRBD1 identical over 12 bases. V dropped 7 bases and J dropped 3; count of bases not matched to a gene: 13. The CDR3 extends over 17 amino acids. Germline V gene lookup returns CDR1 WSHSY and CDR2 SAAADI. The CDR3 sequence is CASTHLFRDRGLYEQYF. For the CDR3, the DNA is TGCGCCAGCACCCACCTATTCCGGGACAGGGGGCTCTACGAGCAGTACTTC.

This chain joins TRBV7-9 and TRBJ1-2; possible D gene TRBD1, 5 bases. Germline V gives CDR1 SEHNR, CDR2 FQNEAQ (reference sequence). This CDR3 contains 14 residues. V was trimmed by 2 bases and J by 4 bases, leaving 11 bases between them. Here the CDR3 DNA reads TGTGCCAGCAGCTTACTAGGGGTGAGCTATGGCTACACCTTC. Its translation is CASSLLGVSYGYTF.

This chain uses TRBV12-3 or TRBV12-4 with TRBJ1-3; no firm D call. Trimming removed 3 bases at V and 2 bases at J, with 2 bases between. The CDR3 covers 12 residues. The CDR3 coding sequence is TGTGCCAGCAGTTTTCCTGGAAACACCATATATTTT. It specifies CASSFPGNTIYF.

The rearrangement links TRBV11-2 to TRBJ1-1, with D perhaps matching TRBD1 (5 bases). Germline lookup yields CDR1 SGHAT and CDR2 FQNNGV. V was clipped by 4 bases and J by 0 bases, with 21 bases between them. This CDR3 comprises 18 residues. In DNA, the CDR3 is TGTGCCAGCAGCTATCGAGGGGCCGGCGCACGAATGAACACTGAAGCTTTCTTT. Translated, it gives CASSYRGAGARMNTEAFF.

CDR3 amino acids: CASSLAGVHSNYGYTF. The CDR3 nucleotides are TGTGCCAGCAGCTTAGCCGGCGTCCATTCTAACTATGGCTACACCTTC. The V call is TRBV7-9, the J call TRBJ1-2; D gene ambiguous. Trimming removed 0 bases from V and 0 bases from J, with 11 bases in between. The CDR3 sequence is 16 residues long. Germline V gene sequence: CDR1 SEHNR, CDR2 FQNEAQ (reference sequence).

The genes are TRBV9 and TRBJ1-3; 8 bases are a match to TRBD1. Losses at the gene ends were 3 bases for V and 0 bases for J; bases not matched to a gene: 11. The CDR3 length is 18 residues. Germline values: CDR1 SGDLS, CDR2 YYNGEE. The CDR3 is CASSAQGAKRPSGNTIYF. The CDR3, as DNA: TGTGCCAGCAGCGCCCAGGGGGCAAAGCGACCCTCTGGAAACACCATATATTTT. Based on the CDR3 plus reference TRBV9 and TRBJ1-3, the full variable domain is DSGVTQTPKHLITATGQRVTLRCSPRSGDLSVYWYQQSLDQGLQFLIQYYNGEERAKGNILERFSAQQFPDLHSELNLSSLELGDSALYFCASSAQGAKRPSGNTIYFGEGSWLTVV.

This chain joins TRBV5-6 and TRBJ1-1; TRBD1 aligns across 8 bases. J gave up 4 bases and V 1 base, and 3 bases lay outside the gene matches. Germline values: CDR1 SGHDT, CDR2 YYEEEE. The length of the CDR3 is 14 residues. CDR3 in amino acids: CASSLTGGITEAFF. CDR3 nucleotide sequence: TGTGCCAGCAGCTTGACAGGGGGTATCACTGAAGCTTTCTTT.

As to this clone: Within the sample, other DNA sequences also encode this same CDR3. The chain recombines TRBV5-1 with TRBJ1-6, with 9 bases lining up with TRBD1. Germline V CDR1 and CDR2: SGHRS, YFSETQ. The ends lost 2 bases at V and 7 bases at J; junction bases unmatched: 4. This CDR3 has 15 residues. The CDR3 loop is CASSFWTGENSPLHF. CDR3 nucleotide sequence: TGCGCCAGCAGCTTCTGGACAGGGGAGAATTCACCCCTCCACTTT.

V is TRBV4-1 and J is TRBJ1-5; D is perhaps TRBD1 (5 bases). Germline values: CDR1 MGHRA, CDR2 YSYEKL. The CDR3 has 17 amino acids. V was pared by 0 bases and J by 0 bases, with 12 bases between. CDR3 nucleotides: TGCGCCAGCAGCCAAGAGGGGGGGACTTATAGCAATCAGCCCCAGCATTTT. As protein: CASSQEGGTYSNQPQHF.

The chain uses TRBV6-1 and TRBJ2-5, with 7 bases aligning to TRBD1. V dropped 3 bases and J dropped 3; count of bases not matched to a gene: 4. CDR1 and CDR2 from the germline V gene are MNHNS and SASEGT. CDR3 length: 14 amino acids. The DNA of the CDR3 is TGTGCCAGCAGTGATGCCGACAGGGAAGAGACCCAGTACTTC. Translation: CASSDADREETQYF.

This clone was recorded a few times. V is TRBV5-1 and J is TRBJ2-2, with 9 nucleotides matching TRBD1. The CDR3 spans 15 residues. Trimming cost V 4 bases and J 7 bases; bases outside gene matches: 8. Germline V gene sequence: CDR1 SGHRS, CDR2 YFSETQ. The CDR3 loop reads CASSRHRGQGGELFF. The CDR3 nucleotides are TGCGCCAGCAGCCGTCACAGGGGGCAGGGCGGGGAGCTGTTTTTT.

The chain uses TRBV6-6 and TRBJ2-7, with TRBD2 as a possible D gene (6 bases). Trimming took 6 bases from V and 2 from J, leaving 17 bases between them. Germline-derived CDR1 and CDR2 are MNHNY and SVGAGI (reference sequence). The CDR3 length is 15 residues. The CDR3 loop reads CASREGPTTAYEQYF. DNA of the CDR3: TGTGCCAGCAGGGAGGGACCTACAACGGCCTACGAGCAGTACTTC.

The chain recombines TRBV6-5 with TRBJ1-6; D remains ambiguous. Per the germline V gene, CDR1 is MNHEY and CDR2 is SVGAGI. The CDR3 covers 15 residues. Trimming cost V 4 bases and J 7 bases, with 14 bases left between them. The CDR3 DNA reads TGTGCCAGCAGTTTTGACAACCTTTTAAATTCACCCCTCCACTTT. This gives the protein CASSFDNLLNSPLHF.

J is TRBJ2-2 and V is TRBV2, with TRBD1 identical over 7 bases. This CDR3 is 14 amino acids long. V lost 5 bases to trimming and J lost 5 bases; unmatched junction nucleotides: 5. The germline V gene encodes CDR1 SNHLY and CDR2 FYNNEI. CDR3 amino acids: CASSTGAGTGELFF. The CDR3 DNA follows: TGTGCCAGCAGTACAGGGGCGGGTACCGGGGAGCTGTTTTTT.

V gene TRBV6-6 combines with J gene TRBJ2-2; 8 positions agree with TRBD1. The V gene's germline CDR1 is MNHNY and CDR2 SVGAGI (reference sequence). The CDR3 totals 18 residues. V lost 5 bases to trimming and J lost 0 bases; unmatched junction nucleotides: 11. CDR3 sequence (DNA): TGTGCCAGCAGTCGCAAAGGACAGGGTGGGGCGAACACCGGGGAGCTGTTTTTT. Translated: CASSRKGQGGANTGELFF.